This entry describes one T cell receptor beta chain. The same CDR3 is also encoded by other DNA sequences in this sample. Method: immunoSEQ multiplex PCR; TCRdb's copy keeps in-frame clones and lacks some. The repertoire includes over 75,000 clones, 94% of them detected once, and around 3% sits in the top ten. This sample stems from a study of OX40 agonist ivuxolimab in advanced cancers. Study context: Dose-escalation cases comprised hepatocellular carcinoma, melanoma, renal cell or head and neck cancer. Those enrolled were 80% to 85% male, with a mean age of 60 years and ages from about 20 to 90.

Germline V lookup: CDR1 LNHDA, CDR2 SQIVND (reference sequence). The CDR3 covers 14 residues. V lost 2 bases to trimming and J lost 0 bases; unmatched junction nucleotides: 0. Autoimmune disease history or systemic immunosuppression disqualified patients. This clonotype originated in an adult with an advanced solid tumor such as melanoma, head and neck, liver or kidney cancer. The chain employs TRBV19 and TRBJ1-2, with 7 bases identical to TRBD1. Material: CD4+ or CD8+ T cells sorted from blood, obtained in a trial of the OX40 agonist ivuxolimab. CDR3: CASSIQGANYGYTF. CDR3 sequence (DNA): TGTGCCAGTAGTATACAGGGGGCTAACTATGGCTACACCTTC.